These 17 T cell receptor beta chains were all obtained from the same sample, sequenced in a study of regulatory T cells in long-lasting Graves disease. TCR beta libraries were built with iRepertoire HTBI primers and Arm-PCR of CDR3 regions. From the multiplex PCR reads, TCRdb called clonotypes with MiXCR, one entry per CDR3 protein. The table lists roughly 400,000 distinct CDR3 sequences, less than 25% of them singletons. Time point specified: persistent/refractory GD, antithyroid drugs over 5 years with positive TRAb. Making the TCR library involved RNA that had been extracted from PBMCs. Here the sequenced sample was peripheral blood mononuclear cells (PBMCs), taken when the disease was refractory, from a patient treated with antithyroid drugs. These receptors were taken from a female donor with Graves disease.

The CDR3: CASSSLLAGTYEQYF. For the CDR3, the DNA is TGTGCCAGCAGCTCCCTACTAGCGGGAACCTACGAGCAGTACTTC. V gene TRBV7-9 combines with J gene TRBJ2-7; 10 bases are shared with TRBD2. V shed 4 bases, J shed 2 bases, and the junction held 5 bases outside the gene matches. Germline lookup yields CDR1 SEHNR and CDR2 FQNEAQ (reference sequence). CDR3 size: 15 residues.

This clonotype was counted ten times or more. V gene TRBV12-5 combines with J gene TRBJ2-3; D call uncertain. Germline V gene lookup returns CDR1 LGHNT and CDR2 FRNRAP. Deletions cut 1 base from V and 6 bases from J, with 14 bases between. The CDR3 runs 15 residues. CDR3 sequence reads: CASGLGPNPPDTQYF. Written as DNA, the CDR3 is TGTGCTAGTGGTTTGGGACCCAACCCCCCGGATACGCAGTATTTT. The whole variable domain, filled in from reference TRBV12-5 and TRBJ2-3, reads DARVTQTPRHKVTEMGQEVTMRCQPILGHNTVFWYRQTMMQGLELLAYFRNRAPLDDSGMPKDRFSAEMPDATLATLKIQPSEPRDSAVYFCASGLGPNPPDTQYFGPGTRLTVL.

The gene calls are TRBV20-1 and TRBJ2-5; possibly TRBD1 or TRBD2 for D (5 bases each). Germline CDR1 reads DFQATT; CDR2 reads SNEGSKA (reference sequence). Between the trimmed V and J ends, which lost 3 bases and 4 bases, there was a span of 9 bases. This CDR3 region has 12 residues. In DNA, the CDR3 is TGCAGTGCTAGGTCAGGGAGAGAGACCCAGTACTTC. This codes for CSARSGRETQYF.

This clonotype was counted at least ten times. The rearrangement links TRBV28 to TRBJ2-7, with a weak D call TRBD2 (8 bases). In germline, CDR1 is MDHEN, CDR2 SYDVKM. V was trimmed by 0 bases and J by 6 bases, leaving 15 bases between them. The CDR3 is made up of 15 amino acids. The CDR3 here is CASSLWETGTSEQYF. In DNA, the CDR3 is TGTGCCAGCAGTTTATGGGAGACAGGGACTAGCGAGCAGTACTTC. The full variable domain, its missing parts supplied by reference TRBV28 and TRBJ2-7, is DVKVTQSSRYLVKRTGEKVFLECVQDMDHENMFWYRQDPGLGLRLIYFSYDVKMKEKGDIPEGYSVSREKKERFSLILESASTNQTSMYLCASSLWETGTSEQYFGPGTRLTVT.

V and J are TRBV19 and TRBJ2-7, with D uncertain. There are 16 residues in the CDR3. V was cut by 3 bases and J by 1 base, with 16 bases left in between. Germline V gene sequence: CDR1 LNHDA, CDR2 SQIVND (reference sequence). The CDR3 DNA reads TGTGCCAGTAGTATGGGATGGATGTTTAATTCCTACGAGCAGTACTTC. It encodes CASSMGWMFNSYEQYF.

The CDR3 protein is CASSPYGGGVSTEAFF. The CDR3 nucleotides are TGTGCCAGCAGTCCTTATGGGGGGGGCGTGAGCACTGAAGCTTTCTTT. The chain links TRBV6-1 to TRBJ1-1; weak D call: TRBD1 (6 bases). Germline V lookup: CDR1 MNHNS, CDR2 SASEGT. V was cut by 5 bases and J by 4 bases, with 20 bases left in between. The CDR3 has 16 amino acids.

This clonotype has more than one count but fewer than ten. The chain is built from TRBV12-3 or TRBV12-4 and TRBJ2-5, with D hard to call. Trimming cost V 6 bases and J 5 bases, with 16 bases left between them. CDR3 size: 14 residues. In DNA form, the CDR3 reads TGTGCCAGCAGCCAGTCGGTATATGGGGAGACCCAGTACTTC. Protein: CASSQSVYGETQYF.

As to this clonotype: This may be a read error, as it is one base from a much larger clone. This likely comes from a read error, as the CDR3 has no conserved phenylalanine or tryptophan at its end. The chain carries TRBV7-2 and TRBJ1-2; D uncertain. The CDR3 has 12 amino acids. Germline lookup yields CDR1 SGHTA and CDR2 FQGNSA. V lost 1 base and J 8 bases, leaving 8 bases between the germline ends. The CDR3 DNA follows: TGTGCCAGCAGCTTAGAAATGGGCGGCTACACCCTC. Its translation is CASSLEMGGYTL.

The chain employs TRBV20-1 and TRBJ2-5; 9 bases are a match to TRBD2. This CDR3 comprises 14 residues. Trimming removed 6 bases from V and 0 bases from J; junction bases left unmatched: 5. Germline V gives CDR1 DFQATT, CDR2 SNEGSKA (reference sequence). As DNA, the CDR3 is TGCAGTGCCCTCCTAGCGGGGAACCAAGAGACCCAGTACTTC. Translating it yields CSALLAGNQETQYF.

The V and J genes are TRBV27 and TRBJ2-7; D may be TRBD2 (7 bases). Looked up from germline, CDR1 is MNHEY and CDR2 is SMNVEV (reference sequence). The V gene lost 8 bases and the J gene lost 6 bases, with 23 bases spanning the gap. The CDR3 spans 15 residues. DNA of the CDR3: TGTGCCAGCTCTCCCTGGGGGCTAGCGGCTCTCGAGCAGTACTTC. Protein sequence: CASSPWGLAALEQYF.

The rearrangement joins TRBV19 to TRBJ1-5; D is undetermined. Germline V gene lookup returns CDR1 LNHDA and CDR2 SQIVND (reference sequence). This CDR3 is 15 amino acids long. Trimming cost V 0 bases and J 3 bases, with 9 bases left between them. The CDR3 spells CASSIEGFYNQPQHF. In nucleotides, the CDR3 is TGTGCCAGTAGTATAGAGGGGTTTTACAATCAGCCCCAGCATTTT.

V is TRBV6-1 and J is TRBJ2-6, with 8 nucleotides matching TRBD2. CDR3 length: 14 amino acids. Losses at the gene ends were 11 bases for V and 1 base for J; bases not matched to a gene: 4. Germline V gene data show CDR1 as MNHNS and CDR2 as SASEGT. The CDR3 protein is CAVSGGSGANVLTF. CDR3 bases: TGTGCCGTCAGCGGGGGATCTGGGGCCAACGTCCTGACTTTC.

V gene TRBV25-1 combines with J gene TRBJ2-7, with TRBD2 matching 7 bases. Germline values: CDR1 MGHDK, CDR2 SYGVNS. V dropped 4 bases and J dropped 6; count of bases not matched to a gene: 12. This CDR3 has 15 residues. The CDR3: CASSGFEGGPGEQYF. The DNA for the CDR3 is TGTGCCAGCAGTGGCTTTGAGGGAGGGCCGGGCGAGCAGTACTTC.

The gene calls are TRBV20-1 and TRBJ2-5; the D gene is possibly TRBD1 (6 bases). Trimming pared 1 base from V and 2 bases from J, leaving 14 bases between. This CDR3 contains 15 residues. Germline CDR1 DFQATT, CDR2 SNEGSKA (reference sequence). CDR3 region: CSARGRRGFQETQYF. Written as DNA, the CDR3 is TGCAGTGCTAGAGGACGCAGGGGTTTTCAAGAGACCCAGTACTTC.

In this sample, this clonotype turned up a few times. The CDR3: CSASRGQKNSNQPQHF. DNA of the CDR3: TGCAGTGCTAGTCGGGGACAGAAGAATAGCAATCAGCCCCAGCATTTT. The rearrangement uses TRBV20-1 and TRBJ1-5; 7 bases line up with TRBD1. The CDR3 spans 16 residues. J was trimmed by 0 bases and V by 3 bases; bases with no gene match: 8. Germline V gives CDR1 DFQATT, CDR2 SNEGSKA (reference sequence).

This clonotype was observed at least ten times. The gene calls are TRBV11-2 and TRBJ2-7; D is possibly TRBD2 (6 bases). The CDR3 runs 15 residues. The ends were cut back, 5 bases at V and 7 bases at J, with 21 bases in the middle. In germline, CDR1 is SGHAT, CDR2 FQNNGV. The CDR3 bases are TGTGCCAGCAGCACGGGACTCCCGGTCGGGGGAGAGCAGTACTTC. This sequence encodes CASSTGLPVGGEQYF.

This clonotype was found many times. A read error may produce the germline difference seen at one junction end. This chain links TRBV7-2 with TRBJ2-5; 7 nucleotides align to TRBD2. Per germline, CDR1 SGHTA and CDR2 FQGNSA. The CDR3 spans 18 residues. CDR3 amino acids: CASTLGLQTSRSQETQYF. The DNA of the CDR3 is TGTGCCAGCACCTTAGGACTTCAGACTAGCAGAAGCCAAGAGACCCAGTACTTC.